This entry concerns a single TCR beta chain. Other DNA sequences in the same sample also yield this CDR3. Repertoires were generated with immunoSEQ multiplex PCR, while TCRdb's copy carries only in-frame clones and drops some. This table has some 800,000 clones, about 91% appearing once. Trimming stripped 4 bases from V and 6 bases from J, with 3 bases between. Germline V gene sequence: CDR1 ENHRY, CDR2 SYGVKD. This CDR3 is built from 11 residues. Naive CD8 populations comprised CD45RO-negative cells positively selected for CCR7, excluding terminally differentiated effector memory CD45RA+ cells. The data stem from a study of shared clonotypes between healthy human individuals.

The source material was naive CD8+ T cells sorted from blood. The origin of this receptor is a man aged 30 to 45 in good health. The J gene is TRBJ2-2, the V gene TRBV10-3; D unclear. The CDR3 nucleotides read TGTGCCATCAGTGCTGCCGGGGAGCTGTTTTTT. Its protein is CAISAAGELFF.